Included here is one TCR beta chain sequence, with context. This clone was counted only a few times. It lacks a known antigen. Base quality data are lacking; no much larger clone is found one base away. Other nucleotide sequences in the sample specify the same CDR3. This sample was included in a study of T cells in localized non-small cell lung cancer (TCRdb year 2020). Notes on the research overall: The study examined T cell repertoires in 200 to 250 patients with early-stage NSCLC and compared tumors with uninvolved tumor-adjacent lungs. The cohort comprised 200 to 300 treatment-naïve NSCLC patients with resected, localized lung tumors. A mean age of 66.3 years was recorded for the NSCLC patients, of whom under 150 were male and about a hundred were female. The paper's findings and limits, for the study overall: A median of roughly 60 of the top 100 tumor clones turned up in the paired uninvolved adjacent lung, and 25 to 35 of those clones also ranked among the top 100 of that same adjacent lung. Multi-region tumor sequencing was not performed, so intratumor heterogeneity could not be excluded. The highest T cell clonality was observed in uninvolved tumor-adjacent lung, where clonality exceeded that of tumor, suggesting that antigenic responses were more focused in uninvolved tumor-adjacent lung. Longer overall survival was associated with higher T cell density in blood, whereas shorter survival was associated with higher clonality in adjacent lung. Because the study design was exploratory, TCR variables were selected using unadjusted p-values without false-discovery rate correction.

V is shortened by 0 bases, J by 4 bases, and the region joining them spans 9 bases. CDR3 length: 14 amino acids, cysteine to phenylalanine. Only the CDR3 region is kept as DNA, spanning 42 bases read in frame from base 1. From the germline V gene, CDR1 is SGHRS and CDR2 is YFSETQ. The immunoSEQ Assay was used to sequence TCR beta CDR3 regions from DNA. For the original study's pipeline: To compute T cell density, TCR beta template counts were normalized to usable DNA, which was estimated by amplifying housekeeping genes. Using the preseqR package, richness was estimated by extrapolating to 120,000 templates for tissue samples and 400,000 templates for PBMC samples. Clonality was taken to be one minus Pielou's evenness. To identify tissue-enriched TCRs, differential abundance testing was run on productive amino-acid clonotypes with a minimum total count of 5 and an alpha of 0.1. The Jaccard Index and the Morisita Overlap Index were used to quantify repertoire overlap between compartments. GLIPH clustered TCR beta CDR3s with public tetramer-defined viral CDR3s; viral motifs required at least three viral sequences plus V-gene enrichment. TCRdb obtained this table from immuneACCESS and retained in-frame rearrangements with V and J assigned. These tables miss some clones; where compared with another copy, unresolved V genes account for less than half of the shortfall, and the remainder is unexplained. Clone size and V and J calls were adopted from that table, with D and trimming inferred from the DNA. The sample table contains under 70,000 clones; only one count was recorded for roughly 90% of them. About 5% of the sample is in the top ten clones.

At diagnosis, tumor, uninvolved tumor-adjacent lung and peripheral blood were collected and then preserved as a mix of FFPE and fresh-frozen material. For TCR repertoire profiling, blood samples were analyzed as peripheral blood mononuclear cells. Sequenced here: peripheral blood, sampled before any cancer treatment. The source of this sequence is a woman aged 40-69 years with stage I lung adenocarcinoma. This sequence uses TRBV5-1 and TRBJ2-3; the D gene is perhaps TRBD1, on 5 matching bases. The CDR3 corresponds to CASSLGGFPDTQYF. Here is the DNA: TGCGCCAGCAGCTTGGGGGGCTTCCCAGATACGCAGTATTTT.